This T cell receptor (beta chain) was retrieved from a study of T-cell memory formation after mild COVID-19. At least ten counts were recorded for this clonotype. The antigen is undetermined. TCRalpha and TCRbeta libraries used 5'RACE with constant-segment primers and UMIs. Using its own MiXCR run on the 5' RACE reads, TCRdb lists one record per CDR3 protein. Here the sample spans about 49,000 distinct CDR3 sequences, about 7.3% being singletons. Overall study findings and caveats: There were some responding clones in pre-infection memory, which suggested that cross-reactive memory had joined. Later expanders leaned CD4+, whereas day 15 to 85 contracting clones were balanced CD4/CD8.

CDR3 length: 13 amino acids. In germline, CDR1 is WNHNN, CDR2 SYGVQD (reference sequence). V was pared by 6 bases and J by 8 bases, with 5 bases of the junction left unmatched. J is TRBJ2-1 and V is TRBV10-1; 9 nucleotides agree with TRBD1. The sample taken for sequencing was PBMCs or a T cell subset sorted from them (not recorded which). The origin of this receptor is a man younger than 35 who had mild COVID-19 (a few samples of this study predate the infection). Cell type and time point are not known. The CDR3 loop is CASRGQGDHEQFF. The DNA for the CDR3 is TGCGCCAGCAGGGGACAGGGTGACCATGAGCAGTTCTTC.